These T cell receptor beta chains were read from a single sample in a study of CD4 and CD8 cells across lung adenocarcinoma regions. TCRdb called the PCR reads again in MiXCR, with one record for every CDR3 protein. In the table there are some 25,000 distinct CDR3 sequences, more than 40% of which are singletons. Sequencing was done on a sample of CD8+ T cells from the center of a lung tumor. The receptors were gathered from a male donor with lung adenocarcinoma. The CD4 and CD8 labels of this study may be unreliable. Each CDR3 is given with its conserved first and last residue. Each record gives: D gene, J gene, clone size, V gene, CDR3 protein, CDR3 DNA. D genes are given only for firm matches. Expanded clones are given a class, and other clones once, few, many or no size at all.

TRBD2 | TRBJ2-7 | - | TRBV3-1 | CASSQDPGLAYEQYF | TGTGCCAGCAGCCAAGATCCGGGACTAGCATACGAGCAGTACTTC
TRBD2 | TRBJ2-1 | - | TRBV6-2/TRBV6-3 | CASSGGSSGKTQYF | TGTGCGAGCAGTGGGGGGAGTAGCGGGAAAACCCAGTATTTC
TRBD2 | TRBJ2-5 | - | TRBV5-1 | CASSLSGSGGGTETQYF | TGCGCCAGCAGCTTGTCGGGGAGCGGGGGGGGCACAGAGACCCAGTACTTC
- | TRBJ2-5 | - | TRBV28 | CAGSLGGDQETQYF | TGTGCGGGGAGTTTGGGCGGGGACCAAGAGACCCAGTACTTC
- | TRBJ2-7 | - | TRBV6-1 | CASREAGTGAKNMQYF | TGTGCGAGCCGTGAAGCGGGGACAGGAGCCAAAAACATGCAGTACTTC
- | TRBJ2-5 | few | TRBV25-1 | CAGSGGRGPETQYF | TGTGCGGGCAGTGGGGGCCGTGGGCCAGAGACGCAGTACTTC
TRBD1 | TRBJ2-7 | - | TRBV4-1 | CASGPRTGAKDTQYF | TGCGCCAGCGGCCCGCGGACAGGGGCCAAAGACACGCAGTACTTC
TRBD2 | TRBJ2-3 | - | TRBV6-1 | CASRLAGATNTQYF | TGTGCCAGCAGACTAGCGGGAGCGACAAACACGCAGTATTTC
- | TRBJ1-3 | many | TRBV6-1 | CASSVANSGNTIYF | TGTGCCAGCAGTGTAGCGAACTCTGGAAACACCATATATTTT
TRBD1 | TRBJ2-4 | - | TRBV28 | CASSWTGAKKIQYF | TGTGCGAGCAGTTGGACAGGGGCCAAAAAGATTCAGTACTTC
TRBD2 | TRBJ2-1 | few | TRBV7-8 | CASSSRQAREGRNEQFF | TGTGCCAGCAGTTCTCGACAGGCGCGGGAGGGCCGAAATGAGCAGTTCTTC
- | TRBJ2-4 | - | TRBV27 | CASSLRGGIAKEIQYF | TGTGCCAGCAGCCTGAGGGGGGGCATTGCCAAAGAGATTCAGTACTTC
- | TRBJ2-7 | many | TRBV27 | CASSLMQSGEQYF | TGTGCCAGCAGTTTAATGCAGTCCGGCGAGCAGTACTTC
- | TRBJ2-4 | - | TRBV10-1 | CGVSGRRATDIQYF | TGCGGCGTCTCGGGGCGACGAGCCACAGATATTCAGTACTTC
- | TRBJ2-4 | - | TRBV6-2/TRBV6-3 | CASGSGIGPKDTQYF | TGTGCCAGCGGTTCGGGTATCGGACCCAAAGACACGCAGTACTTT
- | TRBJ2-4 | - | TRBV6-1 | CASRGQRSKNTQYF | TGTGCCAGCAGGGGGCAGCGAAGCAAAAACACTCAGTACTTT
TRBD2 | TRBJ2-5 | - | TRBV10-2 | CGRGRGGGDQETQYF | TGCGGCAGGGGTCGGGGGGGCGGTGACCAAGAGACCCAGTACTTC
- | TRBJ2-4 | - | TRBV27 | CASRVRGGRAKDIQYF | TGTGCCAGCAGGGTGAGGGGGGGCCGAGCCAAAGACATCCAGTACTTC
- | TRBJ2-5 | - | TRBV6-2/TRBV6-3 | CASRKETQYF | TGTGCCAGCAGAAAAGAGACCCAGTACTTC
- | TRBJ2-3 | many | TRBV6-5 | CASSYSWARGGRTDTQYF | TGTGCCAGCAGTTACTCCTGGGCGCGTGGCGGCCGCACAGATACGCAGTATTTT
- | TRBJ2-3 | - | TRBV6-1 | CASREAGGRVRETQYF | TGTGCCAGCAGGGAAGCCGGGGGCCGGGTTCGAGAGACGCAGTATTTT
TRBD2 | TRBJ2-2 | few | TRBV24-1 | CATSDFTSGSVAGELFF | TGTGCCACCAGTGATTTTACTAGCGGGAGTGTCGCCGGGGAGCTGTTTTTT
- | TRBJ2-7 | many | TRBV6-6 | CASSYSRVLNEQYF | TGTGCCAGCAGTTACTCCAGGGTCTTGAACGAGCAGTACTTC
- | TRBJ2-1 | few | TRBV27 | CASLRSAGANEQFF | TGTGCCAGCCTACGTTCGGCAGGAGCTAATGAGCAGTTCTTC
- | TRBJ2-2 | few | TRBV5-6 | CASSSSGTGFFLGELFF | TGTGCCAGCAGCTCCTCCGGGACGGGCTTTTTCTTGGGGGAGCTGTTTTTT
- | TRBJ2-5 | - | TRBV14 | CASSQQQGRQETQYF | TGTGCCAGCAGCCAACAACAAGGGAGACAAGAGACCCAGTACTTC
- | TRBJ2-5 | - | TRBV6-1 | CASGGGQGARLGAEAQSF | TGTGCCAGCGGGGGGGGGCAGGGGGCACGTCTGGGGGCCGAGGCCCAGTCTTTC
TRBD1 | TRBJ2-3 | - | TRBV29-1 | CSVEDRDRGTDTQYF | TGCAGCGTTGAAGATCGGGACAGGGGAACAGATACGCAGTATTTT
- | TRBJ2-5 | many | TRBV6-1 | CASSPVGGLDLVVETQYF | TGTGCCAGCAGTCCCGTGGGGGGCCTCGATCTTGTTGTGGAGACCCAGTACTTC
TRBD1 | TRBJ1-3 | many | TRBV6-1 | CASSQRQGAKGNTIYF | TGTGCCAGCAGTCAAAGACAGGGGGCGAAAGGAAACACCATATATTTT
- | TRBJ2-5 | - | TRBV10-3 | CAGRGTGDQETQYF | TGTGCGGGCCGAGGGACGGGTGACCAAGAGACCCAGTACTTC
TRBD2 | TRBJ2-2 | few | TRBV11-3 | CASSLSSGRKPGELFF | TGTGCCAGCAGCTTATCTAGCGGGAGAAAGCCCGGGGAGCTGTTTTTT
TRBD2 | TRBJ2-7 | - | TRBV6-1 | CASTKREGYEQYF | TGTGCCAGCACTAAGCGGGAGGGCTACGAGCAGTACTTC
TRBD2 | TRBJ2-1 | - | TRBV5-1 | CASSVGLAGGWGNEQFF | TGCGCCAGCAGCGTGGGATTAGCGGGGGGGTGGGGCAATGAGCAGTTCTTC
- | TRBJ1-3 | few | TRBV20-1 | CSAREGGLGNTIYF | TGCAGTGCTAGAGAGGGGGGTCTGGGAAACACCATATATTTT
- | TRBJ2-3 | large | TRBV6-1 | CASSEQNTDTQYF | TGTGCCAGCAGTGAACAGAACACAGATACGCAGTATTTT
- | TRBJ2-1 | medium-sized | TRBV6-5 | CASSYGHRRGYNEQFF | TGTGCCAGCAGTTACGGTCACCGTAGGGGATACAATGAGCAGTTCTTC
- | TRBJ2-5 | - | TRBV10-3 | CAIRSVGGRRGDKDTQYF | TGTGCCATCAGGAGCGTGGGGGGACGGCGAGGGGACAAAGATACGCAGTACTTC
TRBD1 | TRBJ1-1 | - | TRBV20-1 | CSARTIRQGVTNTEAFF | TGCAGTGCTAGAACCATAAGACAGGGGGTTACGAACACTGAAGCTTTCTTT
- | TRBJ2-3 | - | TRBV10-1 | CARSEGRATDTQYF | TGCGCCAGGAGTGAGGGCCGTGCCACAGATACGCAGTACTTT
TRBD1 | TRBJ2-1 | - | TRBV10-3 | CATRKWDRGINEQFF | TGTGCCACCCGCAAATGGGACAGGGGTATCAATGAGCAGTTCTTC
- | TRBJ2-5 | once | TRBV6-1 | CAGSGAGEGETQYF | TGTGCGGGCAGCGGAGCCGGTGAGGGAGAGACGCAGTACTTC
TRBD2 | TRBJ2-1 | - | TRBV25-1 | CATTPKRGITLGVNEQFF | TGTGCCACCACTCCGAAGCGGGGCATCACATTGGGGGTGAATGAGCAGTTCTTC
- | TRBJ2-3 | - | TRBV4-1 | CAGGHGGGDTETQYF | TGCGCCGGGGGCCACGGGGGCGGGGACACAGAGACGCAGTACTTT
TRBD1 | TRBJ2-4 | - | TRBV28 | CAGSGTGDKNIQYF | TGTGCGGGGAGTGGGACAGGGGACAAAAACATCCAGTACTTC
- | TRBJ2-6 | - | TRBV6-1 | CASSETGAEANVLTF | TGTGCCAGCAGTGAAACCGGGGCGGAGGCCAACGTCCTGACTTTC
- | TRBJ2-4 | - | TRBV10-1 | CGSTGVRATDTQYF | TGCGGCAGCACGGGGGTGCGAGCCACAGATACGCAGTACTTC
- | TRBJ2-3 | many | TRBV10-3 | CATRDSTTDTQYF | TGTGCCACCCGGGACTCCACCACAGATACGCAGTATTTT
TRBD1 | TRBJ1-4 | few | TRBV9 | CASSVGGGTVNEKLFF | TGTGCCAGCAGCGTAGGTGGGGGGACAGTAAATGAAAAACTGTTTTTT
- | TRBJ2-4 | - | TRBV7-9 | CASGLGLCAKNTQYF | TGTGCCAGCGGCTTGGGGCTGTGTGCCAAAAACACGCAGTACTTC
TRBD1 | TRBJ1-2 | once | TRBV6-1 | CASRPPGQAYGYTF | TGTGCCAGCAGACCTCCGGGACAGGCCTATGGCTACACCTTC
- | TRBJ2-1 | many | TRBV7-8 | CASSLRQNNEQFF | TGTGCCAGCAGCCTGAGACAGAACAATGAGCAGTTCTTC
- | TRBJ2-5 | - | TRBV6-1 | CASSPQGRGRNTQYF | TGTGCCAGCAGTCCCCAGGGCAGGGGCCGTAACACTCAGTACTTC
- | TRBJ2-3 | many | TRBV7-8 | CASSLAGAGSAQYF | TGTGCCAGCAGCTTAGCTGGCGCGGGATCGGCGCAGTATTTT
- | TRBJ2-3 | - | TRBV25-1 | CASSETGGTETQYF | TGTGCCAGCAGTGAGACCGGAGGGACAGAGACGCAGTACTTT
- | TRBJ2-5 | - | TRBV6-1 | CARGLEGRGEDTQYF | TGTGCCAGGGGGCTCGAGGGCAGGGGCGAAGACACCCAGTACTTC
- | TRBJ2-4 | many | TRBV10-1 | CASSSDTSSLQYF | TGCGCCAGCAGTTCGGACACCAGCTCCCTTCAGTACTTC